This TCR beta chain is drawn from a study of TIL therapy for anti-PD-1-resistant metastatic lung cancer. For the study at large: Most patients had lung adenocarcinoma; a few tumors were EGFR-mutant, two ALK-rearranged; half smoked currently or formerly.

General study findings and limits: TIL clonotype persistence in blood showed no apparent association with response.

Time point described: pre-treatment sample, taken before nivolumab and TIL therapy. Concerning this clone itself: Its antigen is not known.

This was the immunoSEQ v3 assay. Each library reached roughly 1.9 million read pairs, or about 5-6 million at deep level. TCRdb keeps only in-frame clones here, not all; method: immunoSEQ multiplex PCR. The sample holds approximately 10,000 clones; nearly 80% are singletons and the top ten take roughly a tenth. V lost 4 bases, J lost 0 bases, and 6 bases stayed unmatched. The CDR3 loop spans 15 amino acids. Per the germline V gene, CDR1 is SEHNR and CDR2 is FQNEAQ (reference sequence). The V gene is TRBV7-9, the J gene TRBJ2-7; 7 bases agree with TRBD2. The clonotype was recovered from a person aged 25-80 years with non-small cell lung cancer. The input for sequencing was blood, taken at baseline. In DNA form, the CDR3 reads TGTGCCAGCAGCTCCCTACTAGCGTACTCCTACGAGCAGTACTTC. Protein: CASSSLLAYSYEQYF.